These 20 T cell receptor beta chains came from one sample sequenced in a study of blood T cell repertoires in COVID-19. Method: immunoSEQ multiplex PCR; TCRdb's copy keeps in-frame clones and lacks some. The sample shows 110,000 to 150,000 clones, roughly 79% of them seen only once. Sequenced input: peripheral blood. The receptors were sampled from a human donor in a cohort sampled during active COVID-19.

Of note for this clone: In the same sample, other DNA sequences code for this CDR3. The CDR3 is CASSPGTSGRARETQYF. The CDR3 DNA is TGCGCCAGCAGCCCCGGGACTAGCGGGAGGGCCCGGGAGACCCAGTACTTC. The genes are TRBV4-1 and TRBJ2-5; 16 bases fit TRBD2. The CDR3 length is 17 residues. Trimming at V came to 4 bases and at J to 5 bases, leaving 7 bases not matched to a gene. Germline loops: CDR1 MGHRA, CDR2 YSYEKL.

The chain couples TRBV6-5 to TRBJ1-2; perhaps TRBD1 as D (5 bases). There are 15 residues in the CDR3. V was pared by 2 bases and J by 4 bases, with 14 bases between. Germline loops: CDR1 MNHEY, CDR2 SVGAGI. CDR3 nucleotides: TGTGCCAGCAGTTACCCCGTAGGGGCCGGCTATGGCTACACCTTC. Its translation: CASSYPVGAGYGYTF.

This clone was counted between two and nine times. DNA for the CDR3: TGTGCCAGTAGTACGGACAGCGGCGTGGGGGGCTACACCTTC. This codes for CASSTDSGVGGYTF. The chain has TRBV19 and TRBJ1-2; possible D gene TRBD1, 6 bases. Germline assignment: CDR1 LNHDA and CDR2 SQIVND (reference sequence). The CDR3 has 14 amino acids. Trimming shortened V by 4 bases and J by 8 bases, and 17 bases separated the two germline ends.

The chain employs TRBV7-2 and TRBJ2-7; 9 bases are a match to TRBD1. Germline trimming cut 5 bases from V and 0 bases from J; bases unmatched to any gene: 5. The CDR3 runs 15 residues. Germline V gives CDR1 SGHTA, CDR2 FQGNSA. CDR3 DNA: TGTGCCAGCAGCCCGGGACAGGGTATCTCCTACGAGCAGTACTTC. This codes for CASSPGQGISYEQYF.

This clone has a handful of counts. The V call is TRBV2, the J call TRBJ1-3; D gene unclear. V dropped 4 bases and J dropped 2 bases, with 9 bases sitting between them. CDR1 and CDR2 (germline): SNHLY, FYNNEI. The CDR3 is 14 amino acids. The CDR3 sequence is CASSVEGAGNTIYF. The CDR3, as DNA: TGTGCCAGCAGTGTAGAGGGAGCTGGAAACACCATATATTTT.

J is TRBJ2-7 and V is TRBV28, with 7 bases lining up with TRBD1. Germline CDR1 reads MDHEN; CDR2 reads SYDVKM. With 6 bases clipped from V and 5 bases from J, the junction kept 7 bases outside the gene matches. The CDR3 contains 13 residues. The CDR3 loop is CASRLDRVHEQYF. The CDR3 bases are TGTGCCAGCAGACTCGACAGGGTCCACGAGCAGTACTTC.

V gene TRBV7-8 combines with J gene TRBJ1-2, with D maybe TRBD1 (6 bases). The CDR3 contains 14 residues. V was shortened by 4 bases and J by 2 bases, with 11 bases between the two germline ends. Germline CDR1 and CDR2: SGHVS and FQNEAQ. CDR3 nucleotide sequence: TGTGCCAGCAGCTCTTTTGGGGGCAACTATGGCTACACCTTC. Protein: CASSSFGGNYGYTF.

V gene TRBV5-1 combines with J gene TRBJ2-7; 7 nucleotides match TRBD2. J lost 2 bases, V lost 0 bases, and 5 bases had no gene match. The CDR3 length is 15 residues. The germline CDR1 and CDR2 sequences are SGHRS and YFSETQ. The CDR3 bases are TGCGCCAGCAGCTTGGATGGCGGGAGAGCCTACGAGCAGTACTTC. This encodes CASSLDGGRAYEQYF.

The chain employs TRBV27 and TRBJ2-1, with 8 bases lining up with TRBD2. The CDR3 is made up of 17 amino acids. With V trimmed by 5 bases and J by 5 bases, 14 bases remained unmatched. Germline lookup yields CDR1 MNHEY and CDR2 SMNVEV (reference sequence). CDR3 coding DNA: TGTGCCAGCAGTCCCACTGCCCTTAGCGGGGCCCACAATGAGCAGTTCTTC. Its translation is CASSPTALSGAHNEQFF.

CDR3 residues: CASTTRTGDKNIQYF. The CDR3 DNA follows: TGTGCCAGTACCACCCGGACAGGGGATAAAAACATTCAGTACTTC. The V gene is TRBV19, the J gene TRBJ2-4; 9 bases are shared with TRBD1. CDR1 and CDR2 (germline): LNHDA, SQIVND (reference sequence). The CDR3 length is 15 residues. V lost 7 bases to trimming and J lost 4 bases; unmatched junction nucleotides: 8. The whole variable domain, filled in from reference TRBV19 and TRBJ2-4, reads DGGITQSPKYLFRKEGQNVTLSCEQNLNHDAMYWYRQDPGQGLRLIYYSQIVNDFQKGDIAEGYSVSREKKESFPLTVTSAQKNPTAFYLCASTTRTGDKNIQYFGAGTRLSVL.

The CDR3 DNA follows: TGTGCCAGCAGACGGACAGGCCGCTCTGGAAACACCATATATTTT. It yields the protein CASRRTGRSGNTIYF. The gene calls are TRBV6-5 and TRBJ1-3; the match to TRBD1 covers 7 bases. Trimming at V came to 6 bases and at J to 0 bases, leaving 5 bases not matched to a gene. The germline gives CDR1 MNHEY, CDR2 SVGAGI. This CDR3 comprises 15 residues.

The CDR3 bases are TGTGCCAGCAGCGTAGAGGGACTAGCGGGAACAGATACGCAGTATTTT. Its translation is CASSVEGLAGTDTQYF. This chain joins TRBV9 and TRBJ2-3; 13 positions agree with TRBD2. The germline V gene has CDR1 SGDLS and CDR2 YYNGEE. The V gene end was trimmed by 0 bases and the J gene end by 3 bases; junction bases not matched to a gene: 1. The CDR3 sequence is 16 residues long.

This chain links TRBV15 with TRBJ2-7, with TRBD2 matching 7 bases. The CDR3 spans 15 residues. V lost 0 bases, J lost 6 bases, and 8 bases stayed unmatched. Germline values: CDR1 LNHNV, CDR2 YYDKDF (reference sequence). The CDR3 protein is CATSRDLSGTGEQYF. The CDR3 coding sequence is TGTGCCACCAGCAGAGATCTAAGCGGGACTGGCGAGCAGTACTTC.

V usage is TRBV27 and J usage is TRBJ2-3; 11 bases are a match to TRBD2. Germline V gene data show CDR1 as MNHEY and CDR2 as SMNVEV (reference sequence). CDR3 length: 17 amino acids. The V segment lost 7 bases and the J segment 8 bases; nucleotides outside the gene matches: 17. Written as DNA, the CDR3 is TGTGCCAGCAAACCGCCCCATAGCGGGAGGGCCCGAAGTACGCAGTATTTT. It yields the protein CASKPPHSGRARSTQYF.

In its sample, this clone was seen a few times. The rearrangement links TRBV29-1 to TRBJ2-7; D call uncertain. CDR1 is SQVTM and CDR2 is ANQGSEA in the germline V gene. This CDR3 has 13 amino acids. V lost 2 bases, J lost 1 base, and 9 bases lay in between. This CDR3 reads CSVETQTSYEQYF. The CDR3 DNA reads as TGCAGCGTTGAAACCCAGACTTCCTACGAGCAGTACTTC.

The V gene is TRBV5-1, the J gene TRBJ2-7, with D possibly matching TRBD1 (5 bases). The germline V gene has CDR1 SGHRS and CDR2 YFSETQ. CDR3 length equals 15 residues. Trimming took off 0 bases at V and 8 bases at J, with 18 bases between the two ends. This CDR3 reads CASSLALDSTPKQYF. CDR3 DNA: TGCGCCAGCAGCTTGGCGCTCGACAGCACACCGAAGCAGTACTTC.

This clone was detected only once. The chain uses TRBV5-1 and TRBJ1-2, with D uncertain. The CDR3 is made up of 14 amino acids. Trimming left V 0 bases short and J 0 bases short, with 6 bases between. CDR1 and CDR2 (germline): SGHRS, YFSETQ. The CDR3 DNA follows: TGCGCCAGCAGCTTGGGGTCGGCTAACTATGGCTACACCTTC. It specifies CASSLGSANYGYTF.

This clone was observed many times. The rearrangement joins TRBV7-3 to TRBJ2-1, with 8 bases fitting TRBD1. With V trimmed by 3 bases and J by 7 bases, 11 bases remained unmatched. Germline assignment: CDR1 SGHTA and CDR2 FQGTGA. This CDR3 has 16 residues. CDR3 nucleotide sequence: TGTGCCAGCAGCTTTCGGACAGGGATAAATGGAAATGAGCAGTTCTTC. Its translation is CASSFRTGINGNEQFF.

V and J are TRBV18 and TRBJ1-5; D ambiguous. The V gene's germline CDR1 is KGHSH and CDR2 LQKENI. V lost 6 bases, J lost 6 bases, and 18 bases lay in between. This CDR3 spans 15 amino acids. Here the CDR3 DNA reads TGTGCCAGCTCCCCGACTGAGGGAAGGAGTCAGCCCCAGCATTTT. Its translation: CASSPTEGRSQPQHF.

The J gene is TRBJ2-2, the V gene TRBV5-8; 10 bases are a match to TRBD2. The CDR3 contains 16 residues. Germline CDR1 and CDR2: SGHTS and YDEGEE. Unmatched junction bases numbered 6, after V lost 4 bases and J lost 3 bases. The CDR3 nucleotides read TGTGCCAGCAGCACAGGGACTAGCGTAGACACCGGGGAGCTGTTTTTT. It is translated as CASSTGTSVDTGELFF.